These 12 T cell receptor beta chains share one sample of origin, sequenced in a study of cytomegalovirus exposure and HLA in healthy donors (TCRdb year 2017). The library was generated by the immunoSEQ multiplex PCR assay. TCRdb provides this immuneACCESS table in a form limited to in-frame rearrangements. Some clones are lacking; in checked studies, under half of them reflect an unresolved V gene, and why the rest are absent is not known. This sample has around 60,000 clones in its table, and 85% to 95% of those were observed once. The ten largest clones represent approximately 5% of the sample. Sequencing was done on a sample of PBMCs. Receptor source: a woman between 18 and 30 years old in good health and CMV-seropositive.

The chain links TRBV28 to TRBJ2-7, with 10 bases aligning to TRBD1. Germline lookup yields CDR1 MDHEN and CDR2 SYDVKM. V was pared by 3 bases and J by 5 bases, with 7 bases of the junction left unmatched. The CDR3 runs to 15 residues. CDR3 sequence: CASSFQDRGIHEQYF. Here the CDR3 DNA reads TGTGCCAGCAGTTTCCAGGACAGGGGGATCCACGAGCAGTACTTC.

This sequence joins TRBV28 and TRBJ2-2, with a possible D match to TRBD1 (6 bases). Trimming stripped 10 bases from V and 5 bases from J, with 14 bases between. Germline values: CDR1 MDHEN, CDR2 SYDVKM. The CDR3 has 13 residues. As DNA, the CDR3 is TGTGCCACCGAAAACCAGGGGACCGGGGAGCTGTTTTTT. It encodes CATENQGTGELFF. Full variable domain (outside the CDR3, taken from reference TRBV28 and TRBJ2-2): DVKVTQSSRYLVKRTGEKVFLECVQDMDHENMFWYRQDPGLGLRLIYFSYDVKMKEKGDIPEGYSVSREKKERFSLILESASTNQTSMYLCATENQGTGELFFGEGSRLTVL.

The rearrangement links TRBV19 to TRBJ1-3; D is undetermined. The V and J ends lost 5 bases and 0 bases respectively, with 14 bases between them. The CDR3 runs 16 residues. Germline CDR1 is LNHDA and CDR2 is SQIVND (reference sequence). The CDR3 DNA is TGTGCCAGTAGTCTCTACTATCCGGTCTCTGGAAACACCATATATTTT. Translating gives CASSLYYPVSGNTIYF. Drawing the rest from reference TRBV19 and TRBJ1-3, the complete variable domain is DGGITQSPKYLFRKEGQNVTLSCEQNLNHDAMYWYRQDPGQGLRLIYYSQIVNDFQKGDIAEGYSVSREKKESFPLTVTSAQKNPTAFYLCASSLYYPVSGNTIYFGEGSWLTVV.

The chain is built from TRBV19 and TRBJ2-7; 7 nucleotides agree with TRBD1. CDR3 length equals 15 residues. The junction had 5 bases not matched to a gene; V was cut back by 1 base and J by 2 bases. From germline, CDR1 is LNHDA and CDR2 SQIVND (reference sequence). For the CDR3, the DNA is TGTGCCAGTAGTATAGCTAACAGGGGAACCTACGAGCAGTACTTC. This encodes CASSIANRGTYEQYF.

This clone was seen once. V gene TRBV10-3 combines with J gene TRBJ2-3; 10 bases agree with TRBD2. The CDR3 sequence is 15 residues long. Germline assignment: CDR1 ENHRY and CDR2 SYGVKD. V lost 6 bases, J lost 1 base, and 4 bases stayed unmatched. CDR3 bases: TGTGCCATCAGCTCAGGACTAGCGGGCACAGATACGCAGTATTTT. Its protein is CAISSGLAGTDTQYF.

The rearrangement joins TRBV14 to TRBJ2-7; D may be TRBD1 (5 bases). The CDR3 consists of 16 residues. Germline lookup yields CDR1 SGHDN and CDR2 FVKESK. Trimming left V 1 base short and J 4 bases short, with 17 bases between. The CDR3 loop is CASSQGPFETVYEQYF. DNA for the CDR3: TGTGCCAGCAGCCAAGGCCCGTTTGAGACAGTTTACGAGCAGTACTTC.

This clone appeared once. This chain connects TRBV19 to TRBJ2-5; 7 nucleotides match TRBD2. From germline, CDR1 is LNHDA and CDR2 SQIVND (reference sequence). The CDR3 length is 14 residues. J was trimmed by 4 bases and V by 4 bases; bases with no gene match: 6. In nucleotides, the CDR3 is TGTGCCAGTAGTAGTCAGCGGGGCACAGAGACCCAGTACTTC. Its protein is CASSSQRGTETQYF.

This chain connects TRBV28 to TRBJ2-7, with 15 nucleotides matching TRBD2. The CDR3 length is 17 residues. After removal of 3 bases from V and 2 bases from J, the junction contained 5 bases not matched to a gene. CDR1 and CDR2 (germline): MDHEN, SYDVKM. As DNA, the CDR3 is TGTGCCAGCAGTTTTAGGACTAGCGGGGGGGATCCCTACGAGCAGTACTTC. Translating it yields CASSFRTSGGDPYEQYF.

This chain uses TRBV11-3 with TRBJ2-3; a possible D gene is TRBD2 (5 bases). The CDR3 has 14 residues. Germline V CDR1 and CDR2: SGHNT, YENEEA. Deletions cut 0 bases from V and 7 bases from J, with 11 bases between. The CDR3 DNA follows: TGTGCCAGCAGCTTAGATAGGGAGTCGAATACGCAGTATTTT. The encoded protein is CASSLDRESNTQYF. Full variable domain (remainder filled in from reference TRBV11-3 and TRBJ2-3): EAGVVQSPRYKIIEKKQPVAFWCNPISGHNTLYWYLQNLGQGPELLIRYENEEAVDDSQLPKDRFSAERLKGVDSTLKIQPAELGDSAVYLCASSLDRESNTQYFGPGTRLTVL.

The table lists this clone with a count of one. The J gene is TRBJ2-3, the V gene TRBV30; 9 nucleotides align to TRBD2. The CDR3 is 16 amino acids. The germline V gene encodes CDR1 GTSNPN and CDR2 SVGIG (reference sequence). Germline trimming cut 2 bases from V and 3 bases from J; bases unmatched to any gene: 9. The CDR3 protein is CAWSLREGLRTDTQYF. The DNA for the CDR3 is TGTGCCTGGAGTTTGCGGGAGGGCCTCAGGACAGATACGCAGTATTTT.

V usage is TRBV5-1 and J usage is TRBJ2-5, with TRBD1 identical over 7 bases. Germline trimming cut 4 bases from V and 2 bases from J; bases unmatched to any gene: 5. The CDR3 totals 14 residues. Germline-derived CDR1 and CDR2 are SGHRS and YFSETQ. For the CDR3, the DNA is TGCGCCAGCAGCGAATCGGGACAGCAAGAGACCCAGTACTTC. This translates into CASSESGQQETQYF.

V gene TRBV4-1 combines with J gene TRBJ2-3; 7 bases map to TRBD2. Unmatched junction bases numbered 5, after V lost 0 bases and J lost 2 bases. This CDR3 region has 16 residues. CDR1 is MGHRA, CDR2 YSYEKL, per germline. CDR3 amino acids: CASSQDESGATDTQYF. In DNA, the CDR3 is TGCGCCAGCAGCCAAGATGAGAGCGGGGCCACAGATACGCAGTATTTT.